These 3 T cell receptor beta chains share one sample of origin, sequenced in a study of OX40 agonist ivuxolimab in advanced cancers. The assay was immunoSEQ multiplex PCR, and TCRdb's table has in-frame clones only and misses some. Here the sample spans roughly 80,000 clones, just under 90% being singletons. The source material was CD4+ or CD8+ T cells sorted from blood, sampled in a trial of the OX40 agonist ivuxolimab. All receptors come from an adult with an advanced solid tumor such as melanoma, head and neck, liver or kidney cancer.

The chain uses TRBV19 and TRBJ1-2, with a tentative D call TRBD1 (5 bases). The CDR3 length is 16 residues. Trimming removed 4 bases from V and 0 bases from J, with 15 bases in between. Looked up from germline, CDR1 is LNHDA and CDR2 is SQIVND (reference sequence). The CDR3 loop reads CASSRMGTASNYGYTF. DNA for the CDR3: TGTGCCAGTAGTAGAATGGGGACGGCCTCTAACTATGGCTACACCTTC.

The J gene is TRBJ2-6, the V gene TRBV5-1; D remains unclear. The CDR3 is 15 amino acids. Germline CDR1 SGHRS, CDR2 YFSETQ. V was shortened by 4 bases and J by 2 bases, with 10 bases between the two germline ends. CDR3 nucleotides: TGCGCCAGCAGCACAACCGCGACTGGGGCCAACGTCCTGACTTTC. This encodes CASSTTATGANVLTF.

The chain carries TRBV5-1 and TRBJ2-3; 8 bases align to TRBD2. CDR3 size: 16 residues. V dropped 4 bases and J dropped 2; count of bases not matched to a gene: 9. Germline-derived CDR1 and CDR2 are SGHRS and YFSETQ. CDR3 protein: CASSPRVAGTTDTQYF. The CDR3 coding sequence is TGCGCCAGCAGCCCACGAGTAGCGGGGACCACAGATACGCAGTATTTT.